These T cell receptor beta chains were read from a single sample in a study of blood T cell repertoires in COVID-19. This table comes from immunoSEQ multiplex PCR, and its TCRdb copy is limited to in-frame clones, with some not included. The sample carries roughly 14,000 clones, approximately 85% recorded once. Source material: peripheral blood. All receptors come from a man at least 80 years old with active or convalescent COVID-19. CDR3s include the opening cysteine and the closing phenylalanine or tryptophan. The order of the fields is CDR3 DNA, CDR3 protein, clone size, D gene, J gene, CDR3 length, V gene. D genes are given only for firm matches. Not all rows give a size; the values are once, few, many and, for expanded clones, a class.

TGTGCCAGCAGTTATAGCTTAAATACGCAGTATTTT,CASSYSLNTQYF,.,.,TRBJ2-3,12,TRBV6-2/TRBV6-3
TGTGCCAGCAGCTTGTCTAGCGGGGGCCATCAAGAGACCCAGTACTTC,CASSLSSGGHQETQYF,.,TRBD2,TRBJ2-5,16,TRBV13
TGTGCCAGCAGCTTAGGCGCTGGGCCAGAGACCCAGTACTTC,CASSLGAGPETQYF,.,.,TRBJ2-5,14,TRBV11-3
TGCGCCAGCAGCCAGGACCGGGACAGGGGGTTTGAGACCCAGTACTTC,CASSQDRDRGFETQYF,few,TRBD1,TRBJ2-5,16,TRBV4-1
TGTGCCACCAGTGATACCGGACAGACCACAGATACGCAGTATTTT,CATSDTGQTTDTQYF,.,.,TRBJ2-3,15,TRBV24-1
TGTGCCATCAGTGAAGGTGGGAGAACTGAAGCTTTCTTT,CAISEGGRTEAFF,.,.,TRBJ1-1,13,TRBV10-3
TGCGCCAGCAGCCCGACAGGAAGCTCCTACAATGAGCAGTTCTTC,CASSPTGSSYNEQFF,once,.,TRBJ2-1,15,TRBV4-1
TGTGCCAGCAGCCAACCCCTTACAGGGGTCCCGAACACTGAAGCTTTCTTT,CASSQPLTGVPNTEAFF,.,TRBD1,TRBJ1-1,17,TRBV11-2
TGTGCCAGCAACCTCGGAGGGACCGGGGCGACTGAAGCTTTCTTT,CASNLGGTGATEAFF,once,.,TRBJ1-1,15,TRBV11-3
TGTGCCAGCAGTTCCACCGGGACTAGCGGTACAGATACGCAGTATTTT,CASSSTGTSGTDTQYF,.,TRBD2,TRBJ2-3,16,TRBV27
TGTGCCAGCAGGCCGACTCGAGAGGCCGGGGAGCTGTTTTTT,CASRPTREAGELFF,.,.,TRBJ2-2,14,TRBV6-5
TGTGCCACCAGTGACGCTTCTGGGGGGGCCGACCAAGAGACCCAGTACTTC,CATSDASGGADQETQYF,.,.,TRBJ2-5,17,TRBV24-1
TGTGCCAGCAGTTGGGGGGGCCCAGATACGCAGTATTTT,CASSWGGPDTQYF,.,.,TRBJ2-3,13,TRBV6-5
TGTGCCAGCAGCTTAGTCGGGACTAGCGGCCAAGAGACCCAGTACTTC,CASSLVGTSGQETQYF,.,TRBD2,TRBJ2-5,16,TRBV7-3
TGTGCCAGCAGCCTATCGGACAGGGATTACACTGAAGCTTTCTTT,CASSLSDRDYTEAFF,.,TRBD1,TRBJ1-1,15,TRBV5-4
TGTGCCAGCAGCCCGGGACTAGCTGGTACGCAGTATTTT,CASSPGLAGTQYF,.,TRBD2,TRBJ2-3,13,TRBV5-6
TGTGCCAGCAGTGAGCGAGGTTACACTGAAGCTTTCTTT,CASSERGYTEAFF,.,.,TRBJ1-1,13,TRBV6-4
TGTGCCAGCAGCTTAGAGGGGGTGCCTTCCCATGGAAACACCATATATTTT,CASSLEGVPSHGNTIYF,.,.,TRBJ1-3,17,TRBV7-9
TGTGCCAGCAGCTTAACAGGGGTGGACTATGGCTACACCTTC,CASSLTGVDYGYTF,.,TRBD1,TRBJ1-2,14,TRBV7-9
TGCGCCAGCAGCCAAACGGACAGGGGTGAGACCCAGTACTTC,CASSQTDRGETQYF,.,TRBD1,TRBJ2-5,14,TRBV4-1
TGTGCCTGGAGTGTACGTTATGGAGGGACAGGACTAGCTAATGAAAAACTGTTTTTT,CAWSVRYGGTGLANEKLFF,.,TRBD1,TRBJ1-4,19,TRBV30
TGTGCCAGCAGCCAAGAGGTCCAAGATACGCAGTATTTT,CASSQEVQDTQYF,.,.,TRBJ2-3,13,TRBV7-3
TGTGCCAGCAGCCCAGGACTAGGAGGAAGGTGGCAGTTCTTC,CASSPGLGGRWQFF,.,TRBD2,TRBJ2-1,14,TRBV11-1
TGTGCCAGCAGTACCCAGGGTAATCAGCCCCAGCATTTT,CASSTQGNQPQHF,few,.,TRBJ1-5,13,TRBV12-3/TRBV12-4
TGTGCCAGCAGCTTAAGTTCGGTAGACTATGGCTACACCTTC,CASSLSSVDYGYTF,.,.,TRBJ1-2,14,TRBV7-8
TGCGCCAGCAGCCAAGATTTATGGGCCAGCGGGACGTTTGGCTACACCTTC,CASSQDLWASGTFGYTF,.,.,TRBJ1-2,17,TRBV4-3
TGCGCCAGCAGCCAAGATCTAGGCTATGAGCAGTTCTTC,CASSQDLGYEQFF,.,.,TRBJ2-1,13,TRBV4-3
TGTGCCAGCAGTGAACTAGCGGGGTCCTACAATGAGCAGTTCTTC,CASSELAGSYNEQFF,.,TRBD2,TRBJ2-1,15,TRBV6-1
TGTGCCATCAGTGGCGGGGGCGCGGCAGATACGCAGTATTTT,CAISGGGAADTQYF,.,.,TRBJ2-3,14,TRBV10-3
TGTGCCAGCAGGAAGACAGCATTCTATGGCTACACCTTC,CASRKTAFYGYTF,.,.,TRBJ1-2,13,TRBV11-2
TGTGCCATCAGCCTAGGAGGGACAGGGGGTACCGAGACCCAGTACTTC,CAISLGGTGGTETQYF,.,TRBD1,TRBJ2-5,16,TRBV10-3
TGCGCCAGCAGCTTGGACTGGAATTCACCCCTCCACTTT,CASSLDWNSPLHF,.,.,TRBJ1-6,13,TRBV5-1
TGTGCCAGCTCACCGGGACAGGGACTTGACATTCAGTACTTC,CASSPGQGLDIQYF,.,TRBD1,TRBJ2-4,14,TRBV18
TGTGCCAGCAGCTTGTTCCGGGGGGAGGAGCAGTACTTC,CASSLFRGEEQYF,.,TRBD2,TRBJ2-7,13,TRBV5-5
TGTGCCACCAGGGGGGACAGAAATAATTCACCCCTCCACTTT,CATRGDRNNSPLHF,.,TRBD1,TRBJ1-6,14,TRBV15
TGTGCCAGCAGTTATTTGGACAGTGTGGGCACTGAAGCTTTCTTT,CASSYLDSVGTEAFF,.,.,TRBJ1-1,15,TRBV27
TGTGCCAGCACCGCGGTCCCCAGGGGCGCCTTCTATGGCTACACCTTC,CASTAVPRGAFYGYTF,.,.,TRBJ1-2,16,TRBV7-8
TGTGCCAGCAGTTACCGGGGAAACGGGGAGCTGTTTTTT,CASSYRGNGELFF,few,.,TRBJ2-2,13,TRBV6-2/TRBV6-3
TGTGCCAGCAGTTTATTCGGACAGGGAAAGGGTGAAAAACTGTTTTTT,CASSLFGQGKGEKLFF,medium-sized,TRBD1,TRBJ1-4,16,TRBV28
TGTGCCAGCAGCTTAGGGGCCCGAGCGGACAATCAGCCCCAGCATTTT,CASSLGARADNQPQHF,.,.,TRBJ1-5,16,TRBV7-8
TGCGCCAGCAGCTTGGGGACAGTCTCCTACGAGCAGTACTTC,CASSLGTVSYEQYF,.,.,TRBJ2-7,14,TRBV5-1
TGCAGCGTGCCCCGAGGGACAGGGGTTAATGAGCAGTTCTTC,CSVPRGTGVNEQFF,.,TRBD1,TRBJ2-1,14,TRBV29-1
TGTGCCAGCAGCCCCGGACTAACCTCGAATGAGCAGTTCTTC,CASSPGLTSNEQFF,.,.,TRBJ2-1,14,TRBV7-3
TGTGCCAGCAGCTTGGAGACTAGCCGAGAGACCCAGTACTTC,CASSLETSRETQYF,.,TRBD2,TRBJ2-5,14,TRBV5-6
TGTGCCAGCAGTTTATGGGCGAGGAGGGGCACAGATACGCAGTATTTT,CASSLWARRGTDTQYF,medium-sized,.,TRBJ2-3,16,TRBV27
TGTGCCAGCTCTGAACTCACAGGGGTGAGGCAGTACTTC,CASSELTGVRQYF,.,TRBD1,TRBJ2-5,13,TRBV6-5